This is a list of T cell receptor beta chains from one sample in a study of blood T cell repertoires in COVID-19. Measured with immunoSEQ multiplex PCR; TCRdb has only the in-frame clones, and not every one. Among fewer than 250,000 clones listed, around 88% were seen once. Sequencing was done on a sample of PBMCs or T cells enriched from blood (not recorded which). The source is a woman between 50 and 59 years old with acute COVID-19. Both conserved end residues are part of each CDR3. Each record gives: D gene, V gene, J gene, clone size, CDR3 protein, CDR3 DNA. The D gene is left open where the match is weak. Not every row has a clone size; where given, it reads once, few, many or a size class.

d_call: TRBD1; v_call: TRBV2; j_call: TRBJ1-2; clone_size: .; cdr3_aa: CASSETGTYGYTF; cdr3_nt: TGTGCCAGCAGTGAGACAGGGACCTATGGCTACACCTTC
d_call: .; v_call: TRBV21-1; j_call: TRBJ1-1; clone_size: .; cdr3_aa: CASSGDRGHLFLNTEAFF; cdr3_nt: TGTGCCAGCAGCGGGGACAGGGGACATCTCTTTTTGAACACTGAAGCTTTCTTT
d_call: .; v_call: TRBV18; j_call: TRBJ1-1; clone_size: .; cdr3_aa: CASSRGQLIDTEAFF; cdr3_nt: TGTGCCAGCTCACGCGGACAGCTTATTGACACTGAAGCTTTCTTT
d_call: .; v_call: TRBV30; j_call: TRBJ1-5; clone_size: .; cdr3_aa: CAWSVQGGRGQPQHF; cdr3_nt: TGTGCCTGGAGTGTACAAGGGGGTCGGGGTCAGCCCCAGCATTTT
d_call: TRBD1; v_call: TRBV5-8; j_call: TRBJ1-1; clone_size: few; cdr3_aa: CASSETGWNTEAFF; cdr3_nt: TGTGCCAGCAGCGAGACAGGGTGGAACACTGAAGCTTTCTTT
d_call: TRBD2; v_call: TRBV4-1; j_call: TRBJ2-1; clone_size: .; cdr3_aa: CASSQERLAGGFNEQFF; cdr3_nt: TGCGCCAGCAGCCAAGAACGGCTAGCGGGAGGGTTCAATGAGCAGTTCTTC
d_call: TRBD1; v_call: TRBV28; j_call: TRBJ2-7; clone_size: .; cdr3_aa: CASTPLTGYRLYEQYF; cdr3_nt: TGTGCCAGCACTCCCCTGACAGGGTATAGACTCTACGAGCAGTACTTC
d_call: TRBD1; v_call: TRBV5-4; j_call: TRBJ1-3; clone_size: .; cdr3_aa: CASSRPGQGGNTIYF; cdr3_nt: TGTGCCAGCAGTCGCCCAGGACAGGGAGGTAACACCATATATTTT
d_call: .; v_call: TRBV7-2; j_call: TRBJ2-1; clone_size: .; cdr3_aa: CASSLIPLNEQFF; cdr3_nt: TGTGCCAGCAGCTTAATTCCCCTAAATGAGCAGTTCTTC
d_call: .; v_call: TRBV7-9; j_call: TRBJ2-4; clone_size: .; cdr3_aa: CAGGSRAKNIQYF; cdr3_nt: TGTGCAGGAGGGAGCCGGGCCAAAAACATTCAGTACTTC
d_call: TRBD2; v_call: TRBV7-8; j_call: TRBJ2-5; clone_size: .; cdr3_aa: CASSLRTSGNQETQYF; cdr3_nt: TGTGCCAGCAGCTTAAGGACTAGCGGGAACCAAGAGACCCAGTACTTC
d_call: .; v_call: TRBV28; j_call: TRBJ1-1; clone_size: .; cdr3_aa: CASTAWGPNAFF; cdr3_nt: TGTGCCAGCACCGCGTGGGGGCCCAATGCTTTCTTT
d_call: .; v_call: TRBV5-4; j_call: TRBJ1-2; clone_size: .; cdr3_aa: CASRFGQTNYGYTF; cdr3_nt: TGTGCCAGCCGATTCGGACAGACTAACTATGGCTACACCTTC
d_call: .; v_call: TRBV5-4; j_call: TRBJ2-1; clone_size: few; cdr3_aa: CASSLVGGSSDEQFF; cdr3_nt: TGTGCCAGCAGCTTAGTTGGAGGGTCCTCGGATGAGCAGTTCTTC
d_call: .; v_call: TRBV10-3; j_call: TRBJ2-1; clone_size: .; cdr3_aa: CAISESIGISYNEQFF; cdr3_nt: TGTGCCATCAGTGAGTCAATCGGGATCTCCTACAATGAGCAGTTCTTC
d_call: .; v_call: TRBV28; j_call: TRBJ2-1; clone_size: .; cdr3_aa: CASRSRRQILHNEQFF; cdr3_nt: TGTGCCAGCAGGTCACGCCGACAGATCCTTCACAATGAGCAGTTCTTC
d_call: .; v_call: TRBV6-5; j_call: TRBJ2-7; clone_size: .; cdr3_aa: CASSYDPGSAEQYF; cdr3_nt: TGTGCCAGCAGTTACGATCCGGGATCGGCCGAGCAGTACTTC
d_call: TRBD1; v_call: TRBV5-1; j_call: TRBJ2-6; clone_size: .; cdr3_aa: CASSLQGHGANVLTF; cdr3_nt: TGCGCCAGCAGCTTACAGGGGCATGGGGCCAACGTCCTGACTTTC
d_call: .; v_call: TRBV28; j_call: TRBJ2-1; clone_size: once; cdr3_aa: CASIPGGTGNEQFF; cdr3_nt: TGTGCCAGCATTCCTGGGGGGACGGGTAATGAGCAGTTCTTC
d_call: .; v_call: TRBV27; j_call: TRBJ2-7; clone_size: .; cdr3_aa: CASTFRRVGGYEQYF; cdr3_nt: TGTGCCAGCACCTTTCGCAGGGTCGGTGGCTACGAGCAGTACTTC
d_call: TRBD1; v_call: TRBV29-1; j_call: TRBJ2-5; clone_size: .; cdr3_aa: CSADGTGGYQETQYF; cdr3_nt: TGCAGCGCTGATGGGACAGGGGGGTACCAAGAGACCCAGTACTTC
d_call: TRBD1; v_call: TRBV7-2; j_call: TRBJ1-4; clone_size: .; cdr3_aa: CASSLVGDRGEKLFF; cdr3_nt: TGTGCCAGCAGCTTAGTGGGGGACAGGGGTGAAAAACTGTTTTTT
d_call: .; v_call: TRBV2; j_call: TRBJ2-1; clone_size: once; cdr3_aa: CASRTYYNEQFF; cdr3_nt: TGTGCCAGCAGGACTTACTATAATGAGCAGTTCTTC
d_call: TRBD2; v_call: TRBV5-1; j_call: TRBJ2-3; clone_size: once; cdr3_aa: CASRYLAGADTQYF; cdr3_nt: TGCGCCAGCAGATATCTAGCGGGAGCAGATACGCAGTATTTT
d_call: TRBD1; v_call: TRBV19; j_call: TRBJ1-1; clone_size: .; cdr3_aa: CASRQGLSTEAFF; cdr3_nt: TGTGCCAGCAGACAGGGTCTGTCCACTGAAGCTTTCTTT
d_call: .; v_call: TRBV6-6; j_call: TRBJ1-5; clone_size: .; cdr3_aa: CASSWGGNQPQHF; cdr3_nt: TGTGCCAGCAGTTGGGGGGGGAATCAGCCCCAGCATTTT
d_call: .; v_call: TRBV11-2; j_call: TRBJ2-7; clone_size: .; cdr3_aa: CASSLARVDYEQYF; cdr3_nt: TGTGCCAGCAGCTTAGCCAGGGTTGACTACGAGCAGTACTTC
d_call: .; v_call: TRBV10-3; j_call: TRBJ2-3; clone_size: .; cdr3_aa: CAISEDSQFPDTQYF; cdr3_nt: TGTGCCATCAGTGAGGACAGTCAGTTTCCAGATACGCAGTATTTT
d_call: .; v_call: TRBV21-1; j_call: TRBJ2-3; clone_size: .; cdr3_aa: CASSGRGTTEIDTQYF; cdr3_nt: TGTGCCAGCAGCGGACGGGGGACTACAGAAATAGATACGCAGTATTTT
d_call: .; v_call: TRBV7-2; j_call: TRBJ1-1; clone_size: .; cdr3_aa: CASSLMERNTEAFF; cdr3_nt: TGTGCCAGCAGCTTAATGGAGCGGAACACTGAAGCTTTCTTT
d_call: TRBD2; v_call: TRBV28; j_call: TRBJ2-2; clone_size: .; cdr3_aa: CASMGGRARGTGELFF; cdr3_nt: TGTGCCAGCATGGGCGGGAGGGCCAGGGGCACCGGGGAGCTGTTTTTT
d_call: .; v_call: TRBV27; j_call: TRBJ1-2; clone_size: .; cdr3_aa: CASSPSQGPGGYTF; cdr3_nt: TGTGCCAGCAGCCCCTCACAGGGCCCGGGTGGCTACACCTTC
d_call: .; v_call: TRBV19; j_call: TRBJ1-3; clone_size: .; cdr3_aa: CASRLIAVGNTIYF; cdr3_nt: TGTGCCAGTAGACTGATTGCCGTCGGAAACACCATATATTTT
d_call: TRBD1; v_call: TRBV7-6; j_call: TRBJ1-6; clone_size: .; cdr3_aa: CASSLGQGAYSPLHF; cdr3_nt: TGTGCCAGCAGCTTAGGACAGGGGGCGTATTCACCCCTCCACTTT
d_call: .; v_call: TRBV7-6; j_call: TRBJ1-6; clone_size: few; cdr3_aa: CASSLAQGESPLHF; cdr3_nt: TGTGCCAGCAGCTTAGCCCAGGGTGAATCACCCCTCCACTTT